Detailed here is one T cell receptor beta chain. This specimen comes from a study of blood T cell repertoires in COVID-19. Original handling: It was from reference gene primer amplification that nucleated cell counts were estimated. Measured with immunoSEQ multiplex PCR; TCRdb has only the in-frame clones, and not every one. The DNA was the basis for D and trimming; V, J and clone size are from that table. The sample gives around 280,000 clones, 88% of which show up once; around 11% is in the top ten. The TCR sequence derives from a woman aged 25 to 39 with COVID-19, enrolled during active disease. The sample consisted of peripheral blood.

The CDR3 sequence is CASSTDTYGYTF. CDR3 sequence (DNA): TGTGCCAGCAGTACGGACACCTATGGCTACACCTTC. The chain employs TRBV6-2 or TRBV6-3 and TRBJ1-2; a weak D match, TRBD1 (5 bases). Per germline, CDR1 MNHEY and CDR2 SVGEGT. The CDR3 has 12 amino acids. V lost 5 bases to trimming and J lost 4 bases, with 8 bases between them.